The 14 T cell receptor beta chains presented below share a single source sample, sequenced in a study of blood T cells in healthy people across ages. Sample-barcoded 5' priming and a J-beta primer mix drove a second PCR of about 6 to 12 cycles. TCRdb reprocessed the 5' RACE reads with MiXCR, giving one entry per CDR3 protein. The sample has about a million distinct CDR3 sequences, roughly 47% seen once. Material for sequencing was blood. These receptors all come from a woman aged 55 to 70 in good health.

V usage is TRBV20-1 and J usage is TRBJ2-7; no clear D gene. CDR1 DFQATT and CDR2 SNEGSKA come from the germline V gene (reference sequence). Trimming stripped 4 bases from V and 3 bases from J, with 19 bases between. This CDR3 has 15 amino acids. CDR3 protein: CSAIAINVDHYEQYF. The CDR3 bases are TGCAGTGCTATCGCGATCAATGTGGACCACTACGAGCAGTACTTC.

The CDR3 reads CASSLKGAGAKETQFF. The CDR3 bases are TGTGCCAGCAGCTTAAAAGGAGCGGGAGCGAAAGAGACCCAGTTCTTC. The chain combines TRBV7-3 with TRBJ2-1; 8 positions agree with TRBD2. This CDR3 is built from 16 residues. The trim removed 1 base at V and 13 bases at J, leaving 15 bases unmatched. Per germline, CDR1 SGHTA and CDR2 FQGTGA. The entire variable domain, with the rest obtained from reference TRBV7-3 and TRBJ2-1, is as follows: GAGVSQTPSNKVTEKGKYVELRCDPISGHTALYWYRQSLGQGPEFLIYFQGTGAADDSGLPNDRFFAVRPEGSVSTLKIQRTERGDSAVYLCASSLKGAGAKETQFFGPGTRLTVL.

The chain joins TRBV9 to TRBJ2-5, with D uncertain. Trimming stripped 4 bases from V and 1 base from J, with 11 bases between. Per the germline V gene, CDR1 is SGDLS and CDR2 is YYNGEE. This CDR3 spans 14 amino acids. CDR3 DNA: TGTGCCAGCAGCCCTACAAACATCCAAGAGACCCAGTACTTC. Its protein is CASSPTNIQETQYF.

There are a few counts of this clonotype. In DNA, the CDR3 is TGTGCCAGCAGCGTAGCTACGAGACTAGCATCGGAGCAGTTCTTC. As protein: CASSVATRLASEQFF. The chain carries TRBV9 and TRBJ2-1; 7 bases fit TRBD2. With V trimmed by 0 bases and J by 10 bases, 10 bases remained unmatched. Germline lookup yields CDR1 SGDLS and CDR2 YYNGEE. This CDR3 is built from 15 residues.

This clonotype was picked up many times. An end of the junction differs from the germline gene, which may be a read error. The CDR3 protein is CASSWTVQETQYF. DNA for the CDR3: TGTGCCAGCAGCTGGACAGTACAAGAGACCCAGTACTTC. J is TRBJ2-5 and V is TRBV5-1; tentative D call: TRBD1 (6 bases). This CDR3 region has 13 residues. Germline-derived CDR1 and CDR2 are SGHRS and YFSETQ.

The genes are TRBV19 and TRBJ1-2; D perhaps matches TRBD1 (6 bases). Trimming took 2 bases from V and 4 from J, leaving 20 bases between them. This CDR3 has 17 residues. Germline V gene lookup returns CDR1 LNHDA and CDR2 SQIVND (reference sequence). The CDR3 region has the DNA TGTGCCAGTAGTATATCCCGGGACACCTCCACTTTCTATGGCTACACCTTC. Protein: CASSISRDTSTFYGYTF.

V is TRBV25-1 and J is TRBJ1-1; D may be TRBD1 (5 bases). V shed 6 bases and J shed 5 bases, with 16 bases lying between them. The CDR3 sequence is 14 residues long. Germline assignment: CDR1 MGHDK and CDR2 SYGVNS. The CDR3 reads CASRRTDRGTEAFF. The CDR3 region has the DNA TGTGCCAGCAGACGGACCGACCGGGGGACTGAAGCTTTCTTT.

The J gene is TRBJ2-1, the V gene TRBV28, with D possibly being TRBD2 (6 bases). CDR3 length equals 14 residues. V lost 8 bases and J 0 bases, leaving 11 bases between the germline ends. Germline assignment: CDR1 MDHEN and CDR2 SYDVKM. The CDR3 is CASGRRGSYNEQFF. The CDR3 bases are TGTGCCAGCGGTCGGAGGGGCTCCTACAATGAGCAGTTCTTC. The complete variable domain, with remaining parts taken from reference TRBV28 and TRBJ2-1, reads DVKVTQSSRYLVKRTGEKVFLECVQDMDHENMFWYRQDPGLGLRLIYFSYDVKMKEKGDIPEGYSVSREKKERFSLILESASTNQTSMYLCASGRRGSYNEQFFGPGTRLTVL.

The chain links TRBV5-4 to TRBJ2-5; 7 bases agree with TRBD1. With V trimmed by 3 bases and J by 5 bases, 7 bases remained unmatched. CDR3 length equals 14 residues. Germline values: CDR1 SGHNT, CDR2 YYREEE (reference sequence). The CDR3 region is CASSSQGDGETQYF. CDR3 nucleotide sequence: TGTGCCAGCAGCTCGCAGGGGGACGGGGAGACCCAGTACTTC.

The J gene is TRBJ2-7, the V gene TRBV4-1; a weak D match, TRBD2 (6 bases). Germline CDR1 MGHRA, CDR2 YSYEKL. V lost 2 bases and J 12 bases, leaving 20 bases between the germline ends. The CDR3 is 14 residues long. The CDR3 region is CASSQNPGTPYTYF. DNA of the CDR3: TGCGCCAGCAGCCAAAACCCCGGGACTCCCTATACGTACTTC.

The V gene is TRBV3-1, the J gene TRBJ1-2; D gene ambiguous. V lost 3 bases and J lost 3, with 11 bases in between. CDR3 length equals 14 residues. Germline V gene data show CDR1 as LGHDT and CDR2 as YNNKEL (reference sequence). In DNA form, the CDR3 reads TGTGCCAGCAGCCAGATCGACCGAGACTATGGCTACACCTTC. It yields the protein CASSQIDRDYGYTF.

The V call is TRBV20-1, the J call TRBJ2-5; 9 positions agree with TRBD1. The DNA end favors TRBJ2-7, so the J call may be wrong. Germline CDR1 and CDR2: DFQATT and SNEGSKA (reference sequence). The CDR3 is 13 amino acids. The CDR3: CSAHPGQGYEQYF. CDR3 DNA sequence: TGCAGTGCGCACCCGGGACAGGGTTACGAGCAGTACTTC.

The V and J genes are TRBV27 and TRBJ2-2, with 10 positions matching TRBD2. This CDR3 has 15 amino acids. V shed 2 bases, J shed 7 bases, and the junction held 4 bases outside the gene matches. CDR1 MNHEY and CDR2 SMNVEV come from the germline V gene (reference sequence). The CDR3 DNA is TGTGCCAGCAGTTTACTAGCGGGAGTTCACGGGGAGCTGTTTTTT. Translation: CASSLLAGVHGELFF.

The genes are TRBV28 and TRBJ2-4; no definite D call. The closer fit of TRBJ2-7 to the DNA end suggests the J call may be wrong. Germline CDR1 reads MDHEN; CDR2 reads SYDVKM. CDR3 length: 14 residues. The CDR3 loop reads CASSLIRSGYEQYF. The CDR3 DNA is TGTGCCAGCAGTTTAATAAGGTCGGGCTACGAGCAGTACTTC.